This T cell receptor (beta chain) appears in the sequencing data of a study of T-cell memory formation after mild COVID-19. Study-wide context: The TCR clusters were mostly specific to one donor. Study-wide points: Contracting CD4+ clones sat mainly in CM and EM; CD8+ in EMRA. Some clones that responded were present in memory (sampled pre-infection), which suggests cross-reactive memory joined.

Researchers used 5'RACE with constant-segment primers to make TCR alpha and TCR beta cDNA libraries that carry sample barcodes and UMIs. TCRdb independently ran MiXCR on the 5' RACE reads; one entry per CDR3 protein. This sample has hundreds of thousands of distinct CDR3 sequences; approximately 16% occur once, and the top ten carry approximately 3.5%. The germline gives CDR1 SGHRS, CDR2 YFSETQ. The J segment lost 6 bases and the V segment lost 0 bases, leaving 8 bases of the junction unmatched. The CDR3 spans 16 residues. In the case of this clonotype: Its cognate antigen is unknown.

Sequenced: PBMCs or a T cell subset sorted from them (not recorded which). V and J are TRBV5-1 and TRBJ2-3, with 9 bases aligning to TRBD1. The TCR comes from a man between 18 and 29 years old who had mild COVID-19 (a few samples of this study predate the infection). Cell type and time point are not known. CDR3 amino acids: CASSLAGQGTQDTQYF. CDR3 DNA: TGCGCCAGCAGCTTGGCCGGACAGGGGACCCAGGATACGCAGTATTTT.